This is a list of T cell receptor beta chains from one sample in a study of blood T cell repertoires in COVID-19. TCRdb's copy holds only in-frame clones and misses some; the assay was immunoSEQ multiplex PCR. The sample yields 20,000 to 25,000 clones, around 80% seen once. The material sequenced was peripheral blood. The source is a man between 60 and 70 years old with active COVID-19. CDR3s include the opening cysteine and the closing phenylalanine or tryptophan. The D gene is left open where the match is weak. The size entry is marked missing in some rows and otherwise reads once, few, many or a size class.

d_gene | j_gene | v_gene | abundance | CDR3aa | CDR3nt
. | TRBJ2-5 | TRBV5-5 | . | CASSLSFGAKETQYF | TGTGCCAGCAGCTTGTCTTTCGGTGCCAAAGAGACCCAGTACTTC
TRBD2 | TRBJ2-5 | TRBV14 | . | CASSSISGIGETQYF | TGTGCCAGCAGCTCAATTAGCGGGATTGGGGAGACCCAGTACTTC
TRBD1 | TRBJ1-2 | TRBV30 | . | CAWAPGGVSYGYTF | TGTGCCTGGGCCCCAGGGGGCGTTAGCTATGGCTACACCTTC
TRBD2 | TRBJ2-1 | TRBV7-9 | few | CASSPRTSGNEQFF | TGTGCCAGCAGCCCTAGGACTAGCGGGAATGAGCAGTTCTTC
TRBD2 | TRBJ2-7 | TRBV5-1 | . | CASSLVGGATYEQYF | TGCGCCAGCAGCTTGGTGGGAGGGGCGACCTACGAGCAGTACTTC
. | TRBJ2-6 | TRBV9 | . | CASSARALAGANVLTF | TGTGCCAGCAGCGCCCGAGCCCTAGCTGGGGCCAACGTCCTGACTTTC
TRBD1 | TRBJ2-7 | TRBV14 | . | CASSQDSGGVFYEQYF | TGTGCCAGCAGCCAAGATTCAGGGGGCGTTTTTTACGAGCAGTACTTC
. | TRBJ2-3 | TRBV9 | once | CASSVVGVGGGTDTQYF | TGTGCCAGCAGCGTAGTCGGGGTCGGGGGAGGCACAGATACGCAGTATTTT
TRBD2 | TRBJ2-3 | TRBV15 | few | CATSRGTSPQTDTQYF | TGTGCCACCAGCCGCGGGACTAGCCCTCAAACAGATACGCAGTATTTT
. | TRBJ2-2 | TRBV7-6 | once | CASSEQGNTGELFF | TGTGCCAGCAGCGAACAGGGTAACACCGGGGAGCTGTTTTTT
TRBD1 | TRBJ1-1 | TRBV6-1 | . | CASSEEAGGRLTEAFF | TGTGCCAGCAGTGAAGAGGCAGGGGGCAGGTTGACTGAAGCTTTCTTT
TRBD2 | TRBJ2-7 | TRBV5-5 | . | CASSLAGTSEPYEQYF | TGTGCCAGCAGCTTGGCAGGGACTAGCGAACCCTACGAGCAGTACTTC
. | TRBJ1-4 | TRBV5-1 | . | CASSLVGQTTNEKLFF | TGCGCCAGCAGCTTGGTGGGGCAGACAACTAATGAAAAACTGTTTTTT
TRBD2 | TRBJ2-7 | TRBV11-3 | . | CASSTGGSSSYEQYF | TGTGCCAGCAGCACCGGCGGGAGTTCGTCTTACGAGCAGTACTTC
. | TRBJ1-1 | TRBV19 | . | CASRDSRREEAFF | TGTGCCAGTAGGGACAGTCGAAGGGAGGAAGCTTTCTTT
. | TRBJ2-3 | TRBV6-4 | . | CASSNSRTDTQYF | TGTGCCAGCTCTAACTCACGCACAGATACGCAGTATTTT
. | TRBJ2-7 | TRBV29-1 | . | CSVESGNVNEQYF | TGCAGCGTTGAATCGGGAAACGTTAACGAGCAGTACTTC
TRBD1 | TRBJ2-3 | TRBV13 | . | CASSLGQGMADTQYF | TGTGCCAGCAGCTTAGGACAGGGGATGGCAGATACGCAGTATTTT
. | TRBJ2-7 | TRBV7-8 | . | CASSLVPRKPRVKGEQYF | TGTGCCAGCAGCTTAGTGCCGAGAAAGCCCAGGGTGAAGGGGGAGCAGTACTTC
TRBD2 | TRBJ2-7 | TRBV7-2 | few | CASSLIGAGGSYEQYF | TGTGCCAGCAGCTTAATAGGGGCGGGAGGATCCTACGAGCAGTACTTC
. | TRBJ2-7 | TRBV7-9 | . | CASSFSSSYEQYF | TGTGCCAGCAGCTTTTCCAGCTCCTACGAGCAGTACTTC
. | TRBJ1-5 | TRBV6-6 | . | CASLPPSTGKAQPQHF | TGTGCCAGCTTACCCCCTTCTACAGGGAAGGCTCAGCCCCAGCATTTT
TRBD2 | TRBJ2-3 | TRBV6-5 | once | CASSGTSSTDTQYF | TGTGCCAGCAGCGGGACTAGCAGCACAGATACGCAGTATTTT
. | TRBJ2-6 | TRBV6-2/TRBV6-3 | . | CASSLQGSGANVLTF | TGTGCCAGCAGTCTACAGGGTTCCGGGGCCAACGTCCTGACTTTC
TRBD1 | TRBJ1-2 | TRBV28 | . | CASRPQGGAYGYTF | TGTGCCAGCAGACCACAGGGGGGGGCCTATGGCTACACCTTC
TRBD1 | TRBJ1-4 | TRBV5-1 | . | CASSSTGLGTEKLFF | TGCGCCAGCAGCTCGACAGGGCTGGGGACTGAAAAACTGTTTTTT
. | TRBJ1-1 | TRBV7-2 | . | CASSLVGGGSTEAFF | TGTGCCAGCAGCTTAGTTGGGGGCGGGAGCACTGAAGCTTTCTTT
TRBD2 | TRBJ2-7 | TRBV7-2 | . | CASSLVLAAQHEQYF | TGTGCCAGCAGCTTAGTTCTAGCGGCCCAACACGAGCAGTACTTC
. | TRBJ2-7 | TRBV3-1/TRBV3-2 | . | CASSPFRRSSYEQYF | TGTGCCAGCAGCCCCTTCCGGCGGAGCTCCTACGAGCAGTACTTC
TRBD1 | TRBJ2-4 | TRBV6-1 | . | CASSEGDRAPYLIQYF | TGTGCCAGCAGTGAAGGGGACAGGGCCCCCTACCTCATTCAGTACTTC
. | TRBJ2-7 | TRBV6-2/TRBV6-3 | once | CASSYSWRTYEQYF | TGTGCCAGCAGTTACTCGTGGCGGACCTACGAGCAGTACTTC
. | TRBJ1-2 | TRBV25-1 | . | CASSGAGGRGFLNYGYTF | TGTGCCAGCAGTGGAGCGGGGGGAAGGGGTTTCCTTAACTATGGCTACACCTTC